The 12 T cell receptor beta chains below all came from one sample that was sequenced in a study of Tregs in tolerant kidney transplant recipients. Only in-frame clones appear in the TCRdb table, and some are missing; sequencing was by immunoSEQ multiplex PCR. The top ten hold 3.2% of the sample, which has some 15,000 clones, approximately 57% seen once. For these TCRs, the target antigens are not known. Sequenced: Tregs from blood cultured with allogeneic cells. All receptors derive from a human donor in good health.

This clone was observed a handful of times. V usage is TRBV18 and J usage is TRBJ1-6; 10 nucleotides match TRBD1. The CDR3 contains 15 residues. The V gene end was trimmed by 4 bases and the J gene end by 5 bases; junction bases not matched to a gene: 2. Germline V gene lookup returns CDR1 KGHSH and CDR2 LQKENI. The CDR3 sequence is CASSRDRGDNSPLHF. CDR3 in DNA: TGTGCCAGCTCACGGGACAGGGGCGATAATTCACCCCTCCACTTT. Full variable domain (remainder filled in from reference TRBV18 and TRBJ1-6): NAGVMQNPRHLVRRRGQEARLRCSPMKGHSHVYWYRQLPEEGLKFMVYLQKENIIDESGMPKERFSAEFPKEGPSILRIQQVVRGDSAAYFCASSRDRGDNSPLHFGNGTRLTVT.

This chain connects TRBV11-1 to TRBJ2-5, with D perhaps TRBD2 (5 bases). V was cut by 7 bases and J by 1 base, with 16 bases left in between. Per germline, CDR1 SGHAT and CDR2 FQDESV (reference sequence). The CDR3 is 15 amino acids. The CDR3 reads CASNTLKRFQETQYF. The CDR3 coding sequence is TGTGCCAGCAACACATTGAAGCGGTTCCAAGAGACCCAGTACTTC.

This clone is deemed medium-sized. J is TRBJ1-4 and V is TRBV28; 12 bases are a match to TRBD1. CDR3 size: 16 residues. With 5 bases clipped from V and 1 base from J, the junction kept 2 bases outside the gene matches. The germline gives CDR1 MDHEN, CDR2 SYDVKM. The CDR3 nucleotides are TGTGCCAGCAGTGGGGACAGGGGGCTAACTAATGAAAAACTGTTTTTT. It translates to CASSGDRGLTNEKLFF.

The rearrangement links TRBV4-2 to TRBJ2-3; TRBD2 is a possible D gene (6 bases). V was shortened by 0 bases and J by 0 bases, with 10 bases between the two germline ends. In germline, CDR1 is LGHNA, CDR2 YNFKEQ. The CDR3 is made up of 16 amino acids. The CDR3 loop reads CASSQEGGMSTDTQYF. In DNA form, the CDR3 reads TGTGCCAGCAGCCAAGAAGGCGGGATGAGCACAGATACGCAGTATTTT.

V usage is TRBV6-5 and J usage is TRBJ2-7; 8 nucleotides match TRBD1. The CDR3 is 15 amino acids. The junction had 11 bases not matched to a gene; V was cut back by 6 bases and J by 4 bases. Germline CDR1 and CDR2: MNHEY and SVGAGI. CDR3 coding DNA: TGTGCCAGCAGCGGCCGACAGGGGACGCGGTACGAGCAGTACTTC. This codes for CASSGRQGTRYEQYF.

In its sample, this clone is medium-sized (0.01 to 0.1%). The CDR3 loop reads CASWERRGNTEAFF. The CDR3 DNA is TGTGCCAGCTGGGAGAGGAGGGGGAACACTGAAGCTTTCTTT. The rearrangement uses TRBV6-5 and TRBJ1-1, with TRBD1 as a possible D gene (5 bases). Germline V gene data show CDR1 as MNHEY and CDR2 as SVGAGI. The V end lost 8 bases, the J end lost 1 base, and 14 bases lay between the germline ends. This CDR3 has 14 residues.

The chain employs TRBV6-5 and TRBJ2-3; D gene uncertain. The CDR3 loop spans 13 amino acids. V dropped 8 bases and J dropped 0 bases, with 9 bases sitting between them. CDR1 is MNHEY and CDR2 is SVGAGI in the germline V gene. This CDR3 reads CASRPSSTDTQYF. In DNA, the CDR3 is TGTGCCAGCCGTCCCTCTAGCACAGATACGCAGTATTTT.

V and J are TRBV5-4 and TRBJ2-1; 12 bases are a match to TRBD2. Germline CDR1 SGHNT, CDR2 YYREEE (reference sequence). This CDR3 region has 15 residues. The ends lost 3 bases at V and 4 bases at J; junction bases unmatched: 2. The CDR3 loop reads CASSSGLAGYNEQFF. The CDR3 bases are TGTGCCAGCAGCTCCGGACTAGCGGGATACAATGAGCAGTTCTTC.

This clone was counted between two and nine times. This may stem from a read error, because a much larger clone lies one nucleotide away. This chain joins TRBV29-1 and TRBJ2-5; 9 bases map to TRBD2. CDR3 length equals 13 residues. With V trimmed by 7 bases and J by 5 bases, 8 bases remained unmatched. Germline loops: CDR1 SQVTM, CDR2 ANQGSEA. The CDR3: CSGARGGGETQYF. In nucleotides, the CDR3 is TGCAGCGGTGCGCGGGGGGGCGGGGAGACCCAGTACTTC.

CDR3 in DNA: TGTGCCAGCAGCTTACTCGGTATGGGGTCACCCCTCCACTTT. It specifies CASSLLGMGSPLHF. The genes are TRBV7-2 and TRBJ1-6; no clear D gene. This CDR3 region has 14 residues. Between the trimmed V and J ends, which lost 2 bases and 10 bases, there was a span of 12 bases. Germline V lookup: CDR1 SGHTA, CDR2 FQGNSA.

The sample holds one count of this clone. The chain links TRBV5-4 to TRBJ2-1; D is undetermined. Germline CDR1 SGHNT, CDR2 YYREEE (reference sequence). The germline V and J ends were trimmed by 1 base and 7 bases, with 12 bases remaining between them. The CDR3 loop spans 14 amino acids. For the CDR3, the DNA is TGTGCCAGCAGCTTGTCCAGCAACGAGAATGAGCAGTTCTTC. This codes for CASSLSSNENEQFF.

J is TRBJ1-2 and V is TRBV18; perhaps TRBD1 as D (6 bases). Germline V gene sequence: CDR1 KGHSH, CDR2 LQKENI. The CDR3 is 13 residues long. V lost 2 bases to trimming and J lost 6 bases, with 10 bases between them. The DNA for the CDR3 is TGTGCCAGCTCACCAAAGGGGGGCCATGGCTACACCTTC. This sequence encodes CASSPKGGHGYTF.